This TCR beta chain was found in a study of blood T cells in healthy people across ages. Study outcomes and limitations: Naive T cell percentage by flow cytometry tracked strongly with beta diversity.

J was trimmed by 5 bases and V by 5 bases; bases with no gene match: 11. CDR1 is DFQATT, CDR2 SNEGSKA, per germline (reference sequence). The CDR3 is 14 amino acids. Concerning this clonotype itself: Its specificity is not known.

Next came a second PCR, run for about 6 to 11 cycles, which used a sample-barcoded 5' primer along with a J-beta primer mix. Each of the cDNA molecules was tagged by a template-switch adaptor with 12 random nucleotides. Every sample returned 2.5 million or more CDR3-containing paired-end reads. TCRdb reprocessed the 5' RACE reads with MiXCR, giving one entry per CDR3 protein. The sample lists some 1.8 million distinct CDR3 sequences, approximately 40% seen once, with 20% to 25% in the top ten. The sample was blood. The receptor comes from a human donor in good health. This chain links TRBV20-1 with TRBJ2-5; TRBD2 agrees at 7 bases. CDR3 sequence reads: CSARPLAVVETQYF. For the CDR3, the DNA is TGCAGTGCTCGGCCTCTAGCGGTCGTGGAGACCCAGTACTTC.